This passage covers 23 T cell receptor beta chains from one sample sequenced in a study of blood T cell repertoires in COVID-19. Repertoires were generated with immunoSEQ multiplex PCR, while TCRdb's copy carries only in-frame clones and drops some. The sample records 55,000 or so clones, about 86% being singletons. Source material: peripheral blood. These receptors were collected from a woman aged 55-69 years with COVID-19, enrolled during active disease.

This clone has only one observation. The chain has TRBV10-3 and TRBJ2-3, with 11 bases matching TRBD2. V gave up 2 bases and J gave up 2 bases; unmatched junction bases: 6. The CDR3 length is 17 residues. Germline loops: CDR1 ENHRY, CDR2 SYGVKD. This CDR3 reads CAISEGLTSGITDTQYF. The CDR3 coding sequence is TGTGCCATCAGTGAGGGATTGACTAGCGGGATCACAGATACGCAGTATTTT.

The chain couples TRBV30 to TRBJ2-5, with 10 bases fitting TRBD2. With 3 bases clipped from V and 5 bases from J, the junction kept 9 bases outside the gene matches. The CDR3 consists of 15 residues. CDR1 and CDR2 (germline): GTSNPN, SVGIG (reference sequence). CDR3 nucleotides: TGTGCCTGGAGCTTGAGGCTAGCGGGAGAGGAGACCCAGTACTTC. It specifies CAWSLRLAGEETQYF.

V usage is TRBV28 and J usage is TRBJ1-5; 7 nucleotides line up with TRBD1. Germline CDR1 MDHEN, CDR2 SYDVKM. CDR3 length: 14 amino acids. V lost 10 bases to trimming and J lost 5 bases; unmatched junction nucleotides: 11. CDR3 region: CATKTGHGDQPQHF. The CDR3 DNA sequence: TGTGCCACCAAGACAGGGCATGGGGATCAGCCCCAGCATTTT.

The chain uses TRBV18 and TRBJ1-1; unclear D gene. The germline V gene has CDR1 KGHSH and CDR2 LQKENI. The CDR3 is made up of 14 amino acids. Trimming removed 3 bases at V and 4 bases at J, with 12 bases between. CDR3 in amino acids: CASSPEFRGTEAFF. As DNA, the CDR3 is TGTGCCAGCTCACCTGAATTTCGGGGCACTGAAGCTTTCTTT. Drawing the rest from reference TRBV18 and TRBJ1-1, the complete variable domain is NAGVMQNPRHLVRRRGQEARLRCSPMKGHSHVYWYRQLPEEGLKFMVYLQKENIIDESGMPKERFSAEFPKEGPSILRIQQVVRGDSAAYFCASSPEFRGTEAFFGQGTRLTVV.

Only one count was recorded for this clone. The chain is built from TRBV3-1 (or the pseudogene TRBV3-2) and TRBJ2-7; possibly TRBD2 for D (5 bases). This CDR3 region has 15 residues. The germline V and J ends were trimmed by 2 bases and 0 bases, with 11 bases remaining between them. CDR1 and CDR2 (germline): LGHDT, YNNKEL (reference sequence). CDR3 region: CASSQTPGSSYEQYF. In nucleotides, the CDR3 is TGTGCCAGCAGCCAAACTCCTGGGAGCTCCTACGAGCAGTACTTC.

This chain connects TRBV5-6 to TRBJ1-3; D not certain. Germline loops: CDR1 SGHDT, CDR2 YYEEEE. The ends were cut back, 0 bases at V and 2 bases at J, with 3 bases in the middle. The CDR3 extends over 13 amino acids. The CDR3 loop is CASSLAAGNTIYF. The CDR3 bases are TGTGCCAGCAGCTTGGCGGCTGGAAACACCATATATTTT.

There are a few counts of this clone. This chain uses TRBV19 with TRBJ1-5; D remains ambiguous. From germline, CDR1 is LNHDA and CDR2 SQIVND (reference sequence). The CDR3 length is 15 residues. Deletions cut 10 bases from V and 0 bases from J, with 16 bases between. CDR3 in DNA: TGTGCCACCAAAATCGCGGGGTCTAGCAATCAGCCCCAGCATTTT. This encodes CATKIAGSSNQPQHF.

The chain combines TRBV28 with TRBJ1-6, with D perhaps matching TRBD1 (5 bases). The CDR3 extends over 13 amino acids. In germline, CDR1 is MDHEN, CDR2 SYDVKM. With 4 bases removed from V and 7 bases from J, the gap between germline ends came to 8 bases. The CDR3 bases are TGTGCCAGCAGTTGGAGGGGCAATTCACCCCTCCACTTT. This translates into CASSWRGNSPLHF. The whole variable domain, remainder taken from reference TRBV28 and TRBJ1-6, is DVKVTQSSRYLVKRTGEKVFLECVQDMDHENMFWYRQDPGLGLRLIYFSYDVKMKEKGDIPEGYSVSREKKERFSLILESASTNQTSMYLCASSWRGNSPLHFGNGTRLTVT.

V and J are TRBV6-5 and TRBJ2-5; weak D call: TRBD1 (5 bases). The CDR3 spans 15 residues. Trimming stripped 0 bases from V and 4 bases from J, with 12 bases between. CDR1 is MNHEY and CDR2 is SVGAGI in the germline V gene. The CDR3 DNA is TGTGCCAGCAGTTACTCGTGGGGCAAATTAGAGACCCAGTACTTC. Encoded protein: CASSYSWGKLETQYF.

The chain carries TRBV30 and TRBJ1-4; TRBD1 matches at 7 bases. Losses at the gene ends were 4 bases for V and 5 bases for J; bases not matched to a gene: 4. This CDR3 is 13 amino acids long. From germline, CDR1 is GTSNPN and CDR2 SVGIG (reference sequence). The CDR3 is CAWNRGGNEKLFF. Here the CDR3 DNA reads TGTGCCTGGAACAGGGGTGGAAATGAAAAACTGTTTTTT.

Notes on this clone: Distinct nucleotide sequences in the sample also encode this CDR3. V is TRBV5-1 and J is TRBJ1-2, with D tentatively TRBD1 (6 bases). This CDR3 is built from 14 residues. Germline V gene sequence: CDR1 SGHRS, CDR2 YFSETQ. The ends were cut back, 2 bases at V and 0 bases at J, with 8 bases in the middle. The CDR3 region has the DNA TGCGCCAGCAGCTTAACAGGGCCTAACTATGGCTACACCTTC. As protein: CASSLTGPNYGYTF.

The chain links TRBV7-9 to TRBJ2-7; 7 bases are shared with TRBD1. The J segment lost 0 bases and the V segment lost 5 bases, leaving 4 bases of the junction unmatched. This CDR3 contains 14 residues. Germline V lookup: CDR1 SEHNR, CDR2 FQNEAQ (reference sequence). In DNA form, the CDR3 reads TGTGCCAGCAGCACCGGGACAGACTCCTACGAGCAGTACTTC. Its protein is CASSTGTDSYEQYF.

The V call is TRBV27, the J call TRBJ2-1, with 8 bases aligning to TRBD2. This CDR3 contains 14 residues. Unmatched junction bases numbered 6, after V lost 3 bases and J lost 8 bases. Germline CDR1 MNHEY, CDR2 SMNVEV (reference sequence). CDR3 residues: CASSLGGRIDEQFF. The CDR3 DNA reads as TGTGCCAGCAGTTTGGGCGGGAGGATCGATGAGCAGTTCTTC.

The genes are TRBV30 and TRBJ2-1; TRBD2 agrees at 10 bases. The CDR3 loop spans 15 amino acids. V trimming: 1 base; J trimming: 7 bases; junction bases outside the gene matches: 7. Germline V gives CDR1 GTSNPN, CDR2 SVGIG (reference sequence). CDR3 loop: CAWSGLAGVVNEQFF. CDR3 bases: TGTGCCTGGAGTGGTCTAGCGGGAGTCGTGAATGAGCAGTTCTTC.

J is TRBJ1-2 and V is TRBV13; no clear D. The CDR3 extends over 12 amino acids. Trimming took off 2 bases at V and 7 bases at J, with 8 bases between the two ends. The germline CDR1 and CDR2 sequences are PRHDT and FYEKMQ (reference sequence). The CDR3 region has the DNA TGTGCCAGCAGCTTATCGGTCGGTGGCTACACCTTC. Translation gives CASSLSVGGYTF.

The table lists this clone with a count of one. The chain joins TRBV5-6 to TRBJ1-2; D is undetermined. This CDR3 comprises 15 residues. The V and J ends lost 0 bases and 5 bases respectively, with 14 bases between them. CDR1 is SGHDT and CDR2 is YYEEEE in the germline V gene. CDR3 sequence (DNA): TGTGCCAGCAGCTTGGGGCCGGGGTCTGAGTATGGCTACACCTTC. It is translated as CASSLGPGSEYGYTF. Combining the CDR3 with reference TRBV5-6 and TRBJ1-2 gives the whole variable domain DAGVTQSPTHLIKTRGQQVTLRCSPKSGHDTVSWYQQALGQGPQFIFQYYEEEERQRGNFPDRFSGHQFPNYSSELNVNALLLGDSALYLCASSLGPGSEYGYTFGSGTRLTVV.

The V and J genes are TRBV9 and TRBJ1-5; 9 positions match TRBD1. CDR1 is SGDLS and CDR2 is YYNGEE in the germline V gene. The V gene end was trimmed by 4 bases and the J gene end by 3 bases; junction bases not matched to a gene: 5. CDR3 size: 15 residues. In DNA, the CDR3 is TGTGCCAGCAGCCCCCGGACAGGGGACAATCAGCCCCAGCATTTT. It translates to CASSPRTGDNQPQHF.

The chain carries TRBV2 and TRBJ2-7; 7 bases are a match to TRBD2. Losses at the gene ends were 6 bases for V and 4 bases for J; bases not matched to a gene: 18. Germline V gene lookup returns CDR1 SNHLY and CDR2 FYNNEI. The CDR3 extends over 17 amino acids. CDR3 sequence: CASRRIVWASGKYEQYF. The CDR3 DNA is TGTGCCAGCAGGAGAATAGTTTGGGCTAGCGGAAAATACGAGCAGTACTTC.

The rearrangement links TRBV30 to TRBJ1-6, with D perhaps matching TRBD1 (5 bases). CDR1 and CDR2 from the germline V gene are GTSNPN and SVGIG (reference sequence). V shed 0 bases and J shed 10 bases, with 22 bases lying between them. The CDR3 loop spans 17 amino acids. For the CDR3, the DNA is TGTGCCTGGAGTGTACGAATGGGCAGGGCGAAGGTATCACCCCTCCACTTT. It translates to CAWSVRMGRAKVSPLHF.

The chain carries TRBV4-2 and TRBJ2-7; 8 bases are shared with TRBD2. V was clipped by 0 bases and J by 2 bases; unmatched bases: 3. In germline, CDR1 is LGHNA, CDR2 YNFKEQ. The CDR3 length is 15 residues. In DNA, the CDR3 is TGTGCCAGCAGCCAAGACGCGGGAGGCACCTACGAGCAGTACTTC. Protein: CASSQDAGGTYEQYF.

This sequence joins TRBV10-1 and TRBJ2-1; no reliable D call. Germline CDR1 reads WNHNN; CDR2 reads SYGVQD (reference sequence). V lost 3 bases, J lost 4 bases, and 10 bases lay in between. The CDR3 is 14 amino acids. The CDR3: CASSEDSIYNEQFF. CDR3 in DNA: TGCGCCAGCAGTGAAGACTCGATTTACAATGAGCAGTTCTTC.

The V call is TRBV6-5, the J call TRBJ2-6; D may be TRBD1 (6 bases). This CDR3 has 14 residues. Trimming shortened V by 8 bases and J by 2 bases, and 10 bases separated the two germline ends. CDR1 and CDR2 from the germline V gene are MNHEY and SVGAGI. This chain's CDR3 is CASYRDPGANVLTF. The DNA of the CDR3 is TGTGCCAGCTACAGGGATCCTGGGGCCAACGTCCTGACTTTC.

The V and J genes are TRBV2 and TRBJ1-3, with a tentative D call TRBD1 (5 bases). This CDR3 region has 14 residues. Trimming shortened V by 5 bases and J by 3 bases, and 11 bases separated the two germline ends. Germline assignment: CDR1 SNHLY and CDR2 FYNNEI. CDR3 protein: CASSNSGNGNTIYF. The CDR3 nucleotides are TGTGCCAGCAGTAACTCAGGGAATGGAAACACCATATATTTT.